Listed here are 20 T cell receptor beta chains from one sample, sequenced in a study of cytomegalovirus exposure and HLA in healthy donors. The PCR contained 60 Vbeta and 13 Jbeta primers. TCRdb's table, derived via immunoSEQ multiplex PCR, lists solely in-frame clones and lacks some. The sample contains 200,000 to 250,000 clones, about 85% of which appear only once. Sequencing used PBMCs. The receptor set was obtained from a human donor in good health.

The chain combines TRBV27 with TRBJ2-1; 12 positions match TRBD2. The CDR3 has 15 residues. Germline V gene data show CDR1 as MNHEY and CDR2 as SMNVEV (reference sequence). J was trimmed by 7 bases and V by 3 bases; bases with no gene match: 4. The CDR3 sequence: CASSFRGTSGNEQFF. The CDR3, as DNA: TGTGCCAGCAGTTTCCGCGGGACTAGCGGGAATGAGCAGTTCTTC.

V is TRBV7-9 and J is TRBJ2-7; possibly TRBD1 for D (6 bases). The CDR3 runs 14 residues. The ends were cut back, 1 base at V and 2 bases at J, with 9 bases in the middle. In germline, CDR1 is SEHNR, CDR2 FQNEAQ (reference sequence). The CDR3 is CASSLGGQTYEQYF. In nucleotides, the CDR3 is TGTGCCAGCAGCTTAGGTGGACAGACCTACGAGCAGTACTTC.

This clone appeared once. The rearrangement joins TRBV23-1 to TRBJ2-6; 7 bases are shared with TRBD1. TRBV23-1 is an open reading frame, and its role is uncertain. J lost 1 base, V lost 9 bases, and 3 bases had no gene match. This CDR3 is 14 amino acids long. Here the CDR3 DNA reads TGCGCCAGAAACAGGGGATCTGGGGCCAACGTCCTGACTTTC. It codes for CARNRGSGANVLTF.

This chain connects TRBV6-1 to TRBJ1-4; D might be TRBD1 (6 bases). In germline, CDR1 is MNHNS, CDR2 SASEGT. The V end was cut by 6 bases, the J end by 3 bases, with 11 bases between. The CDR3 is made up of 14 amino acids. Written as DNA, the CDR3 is TGTGCCAGCAGAGGGGGACCGGCTAATGAAAAACTGTTTTTT. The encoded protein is CASRGGPANEKLFF.

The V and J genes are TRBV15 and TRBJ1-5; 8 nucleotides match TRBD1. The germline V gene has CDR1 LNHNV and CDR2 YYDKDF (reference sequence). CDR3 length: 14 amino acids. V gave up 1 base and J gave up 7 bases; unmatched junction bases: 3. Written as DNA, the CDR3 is TGTGCCACCAGCAGAGGCGGACAGGGCCAGCCCCAGCATTTT. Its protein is CATSRGGQGQPQHF.

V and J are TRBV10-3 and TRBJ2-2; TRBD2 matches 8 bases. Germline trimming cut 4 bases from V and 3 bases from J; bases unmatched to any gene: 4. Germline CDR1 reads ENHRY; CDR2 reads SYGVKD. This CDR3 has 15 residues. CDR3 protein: CAISGPAGDTGELFF. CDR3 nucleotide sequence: TGTGCCATCAGTGGACCAGCGGGGGACACCGGGGAGCTGTTTTTT.

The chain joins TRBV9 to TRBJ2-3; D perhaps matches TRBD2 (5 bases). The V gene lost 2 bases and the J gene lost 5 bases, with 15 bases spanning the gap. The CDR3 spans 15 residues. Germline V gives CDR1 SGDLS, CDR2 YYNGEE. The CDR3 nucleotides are TGTGCCAGCAGCGTCCACCTAGCAGATAGAGATACGCAGTATTTT. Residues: CASSVHLADRDTQYF.

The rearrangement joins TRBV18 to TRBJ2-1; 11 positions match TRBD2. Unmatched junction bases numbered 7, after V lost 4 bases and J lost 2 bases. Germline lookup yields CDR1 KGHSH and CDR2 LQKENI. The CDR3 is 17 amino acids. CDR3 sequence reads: CASSQGVAGGAYNEQFF. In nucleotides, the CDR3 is TGTGCCAGCTCACAAGGGGTAGCGGGAGGGGCCTACAATGAGCAGTTCTTC.

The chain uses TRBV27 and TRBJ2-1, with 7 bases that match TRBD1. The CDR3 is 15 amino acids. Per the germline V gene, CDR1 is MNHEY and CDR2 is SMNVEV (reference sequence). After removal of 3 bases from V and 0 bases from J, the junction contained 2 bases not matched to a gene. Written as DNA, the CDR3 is TGTGCCAGCAGTTTGTCAGGGGGCTCCTACAATGAGCAGTTCTTC. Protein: CASSLSGGSYNEQFF.

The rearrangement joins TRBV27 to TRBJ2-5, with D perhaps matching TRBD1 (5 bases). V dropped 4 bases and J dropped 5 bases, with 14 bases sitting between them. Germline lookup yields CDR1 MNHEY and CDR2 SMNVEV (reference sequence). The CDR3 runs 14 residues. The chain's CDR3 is CASSSLDSWETQYF. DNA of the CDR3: TGTGCCAGCAGTTCTCTAGACAGTTGGGAGACCCAGTACTTC.

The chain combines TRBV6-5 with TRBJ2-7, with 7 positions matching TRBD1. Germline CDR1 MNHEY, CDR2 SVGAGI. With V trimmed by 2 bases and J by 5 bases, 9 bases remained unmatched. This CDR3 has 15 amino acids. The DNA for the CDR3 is TGTGCCAGCAGTTACGTCGGGACAGATGTTCACGAGCAGTACTTC. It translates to CASSYVGTDVHEQYF.

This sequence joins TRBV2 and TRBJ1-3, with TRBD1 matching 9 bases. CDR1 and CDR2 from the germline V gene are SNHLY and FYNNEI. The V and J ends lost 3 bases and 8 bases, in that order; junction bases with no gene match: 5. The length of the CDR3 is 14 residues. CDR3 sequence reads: CASSEDRGVDTIYF. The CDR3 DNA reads TGTGCCAGCAGTGAGGACAGGGGTGTTGACACCATATATTTT. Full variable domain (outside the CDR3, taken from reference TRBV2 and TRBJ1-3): EPEVTQTPSHQVTQMGQEVILRCVPISNHLYFYWYRQILGQKVEFLVSFYNNEISEKSEIFDDQFSVERPDGSNFTLKIRSTKLEDSAMYFCASSEDRGVDTIYFGEGSWLTVV.

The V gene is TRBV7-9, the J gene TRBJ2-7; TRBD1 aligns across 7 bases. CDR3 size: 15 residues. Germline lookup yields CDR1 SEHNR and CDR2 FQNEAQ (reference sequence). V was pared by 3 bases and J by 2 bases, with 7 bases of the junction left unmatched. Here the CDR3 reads CASSFGGQNTYEQYF. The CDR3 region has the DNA TGTGCCAGCAGCTTTGGGGGACAGAATACCTACGAGCAGTACTTC.

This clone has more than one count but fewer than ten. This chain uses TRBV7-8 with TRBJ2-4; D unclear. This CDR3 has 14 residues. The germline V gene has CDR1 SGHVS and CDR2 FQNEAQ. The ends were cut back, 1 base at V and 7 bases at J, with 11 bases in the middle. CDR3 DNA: TGTGCCAGCAGCTTAGAGTTCGGCAGGAACATTCAGTACTTC. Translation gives CASSLEFGRNIQYF.

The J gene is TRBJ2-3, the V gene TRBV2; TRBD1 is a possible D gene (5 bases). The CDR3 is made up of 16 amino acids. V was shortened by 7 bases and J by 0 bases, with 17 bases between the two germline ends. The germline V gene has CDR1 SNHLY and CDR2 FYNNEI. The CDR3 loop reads CASIGATGLSTDTQYF. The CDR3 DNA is TGTGCCAGCATAGGGGCTACAGGCTTAAGCACAGATACGCAGTATTTT. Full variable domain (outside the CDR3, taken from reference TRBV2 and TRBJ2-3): EPEVTQTPSHQVTQMGQEVILRCVPISNHLYFYWYRQILGQKVEFLVSFYNNEISEKSEIFDDQFSVERPDGSNFTLKIRSTKLEDSAMYFCASIGATGLSTDTQYFGPGTRLTVL.

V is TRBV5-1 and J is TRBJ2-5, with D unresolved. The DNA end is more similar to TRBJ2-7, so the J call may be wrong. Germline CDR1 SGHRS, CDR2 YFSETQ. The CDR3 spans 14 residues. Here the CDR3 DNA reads TGCGCCAGCAGCTTGAGTGGCGGCTCCTACGAGCAGTACTTC. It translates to CASSLSGGSYEQYF.

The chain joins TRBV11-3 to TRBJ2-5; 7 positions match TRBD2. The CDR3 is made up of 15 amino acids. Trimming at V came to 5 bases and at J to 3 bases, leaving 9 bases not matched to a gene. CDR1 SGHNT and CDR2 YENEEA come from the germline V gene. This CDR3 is CASSPIPGLKETQYF. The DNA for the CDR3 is TGTGCCAGCAGCCCCATTCCGGGACTAAAAGAGACCCAGTACTTC.

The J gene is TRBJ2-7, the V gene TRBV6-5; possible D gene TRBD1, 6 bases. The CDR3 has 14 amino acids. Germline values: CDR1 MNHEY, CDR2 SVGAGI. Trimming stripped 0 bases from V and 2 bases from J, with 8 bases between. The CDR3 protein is CASSYSDSPYEQYF. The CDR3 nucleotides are TGTGCCAGCAGTTACTCGGACAGCCCCTACGAGCAGTACTTC.

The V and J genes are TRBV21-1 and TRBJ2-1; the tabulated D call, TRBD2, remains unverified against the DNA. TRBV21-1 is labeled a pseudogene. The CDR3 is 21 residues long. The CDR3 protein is CASSKAEVASGPFRADNEQFF. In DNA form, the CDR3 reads TGTGCCAGCAGCAAAGCGGAGGTGGCTAGCGGGCCCTTCCGGGCGGACAATGAGCAGTTCTTC.

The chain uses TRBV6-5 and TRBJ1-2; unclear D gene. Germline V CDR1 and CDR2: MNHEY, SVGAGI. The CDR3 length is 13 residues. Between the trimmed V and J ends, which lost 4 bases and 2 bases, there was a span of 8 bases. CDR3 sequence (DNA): TGTGCCAGCAGTTCCGGGGAGAACTATGGCTACACCTTC. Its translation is CASSSGENYGYTF.